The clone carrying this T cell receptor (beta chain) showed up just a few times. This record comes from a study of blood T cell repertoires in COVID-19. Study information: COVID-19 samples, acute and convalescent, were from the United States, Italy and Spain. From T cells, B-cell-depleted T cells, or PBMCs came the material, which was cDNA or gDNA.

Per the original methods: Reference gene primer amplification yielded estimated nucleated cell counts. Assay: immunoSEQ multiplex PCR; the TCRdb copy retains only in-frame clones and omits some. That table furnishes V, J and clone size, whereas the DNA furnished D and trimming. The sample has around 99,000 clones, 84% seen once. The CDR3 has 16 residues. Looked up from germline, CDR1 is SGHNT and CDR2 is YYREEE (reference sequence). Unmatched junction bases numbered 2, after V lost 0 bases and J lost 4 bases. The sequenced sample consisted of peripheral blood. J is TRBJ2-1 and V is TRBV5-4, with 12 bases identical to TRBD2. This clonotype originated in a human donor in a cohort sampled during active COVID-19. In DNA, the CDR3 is TGTGCCAGCAGCTTGGCCCTAGCGGGAGGGTACAATGAGCAGTTCTTC. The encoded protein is CASSLALAGGYNEQFF.